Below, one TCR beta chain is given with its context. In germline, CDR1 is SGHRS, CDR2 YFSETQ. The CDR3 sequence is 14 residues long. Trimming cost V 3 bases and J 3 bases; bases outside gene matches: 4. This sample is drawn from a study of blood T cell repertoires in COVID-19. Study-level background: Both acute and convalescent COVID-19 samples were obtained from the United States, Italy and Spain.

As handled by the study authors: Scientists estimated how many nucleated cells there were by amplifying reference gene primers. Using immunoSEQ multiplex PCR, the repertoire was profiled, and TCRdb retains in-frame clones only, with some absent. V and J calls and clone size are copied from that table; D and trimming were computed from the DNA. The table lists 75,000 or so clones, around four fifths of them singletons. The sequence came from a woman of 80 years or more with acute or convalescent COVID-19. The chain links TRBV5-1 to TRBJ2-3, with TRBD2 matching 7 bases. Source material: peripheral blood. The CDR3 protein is CASSWGGETDTQYF. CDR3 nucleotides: TGCGCCAGCAGCTGGGGGGGAGAGACAGATACGCAGTATTTT.